The clone carrying this T cell receptor (delta chain) was counted between two and nine times. TCRdb pairs this DNA with a much larger clone's protein that differs at residue 10, likely a read error; the protein shown was translated from the DNA. Other nucleotide sequences from this sample produce the same CDR3. This entry is derived from a study of gamma-delta chains in newborns, infants, children. On the study more broadly: Innate gammadelta T cells reportedly expand polyclonally right after birth, driven by microbial exposure, per the title.

This CDR3 is built from 16 residues. Germline V gene sequence: CDR1 GEAIGNYY, CDR2 EKD. TCRdb used CATT to re-call clones from the reads. The sample lists fewer than 5,000 delta-chain clones, around 0.6% occurring once. The TCR comes from a child who was a newborn, infant or young child, either healthy, febrile or measles-vaccinated (not recorded which). Sequencing was done on a sample of blood. The J gene is TRDJ3, the V gene TRDV2, with 9 bases matching TRDD3. The CDR3 loop reads CACDTGGYWGTRQMFF. CDR3 DNA: TGTGCCTGTGACACCGGGGGATACTGGGGCACCCGACAGATGTTTTTC.